Following are 7 T cell receptor beta chains from one sample sequenced in a study of patients and donors after allogeneic stem cell transplantation. TCRdb recomputed calls from the RT-PCR reads with MiXCR, one row per CDR3 protein. In the table there are about 160,000 distinct CDR3 sequences, about 24% of which are singletons. The specimen was blood, either unsorted or a sorted T cell fraction (not recorded which). The source of these receptors is a human donor who was either an allogeneic HSCT recipient or a stem cell or donor lymphocyte infusion donor (not recorded which). It is not recorded whose cells these are; they may come from a transplant donor.

In this sample, this clonotype turned up a few times. This chain links TRBV20-1 with TRBJ1-1, with a tentative D call TRBD1 (5 bases). Trimming removed 0 bases at V and 4 bases at J, with 18 bases between. This CDR3 spans 16 amino acids. Germline CDR1 is DFQATT and CDR2 is SNEGSKA (reference sequence). Here the CDR3 reads CSARDLKKQVTTEAFF. CDR3 in DNA: TGCAGTGCTAGAGATCTCAAGAAACAGGTGACCACTGAAGCTTTCTTT.

V usage is TRBV6-5 and J usage is TRBJ2-1, with 12 nucleotides matching TRBD2. The trim removed 5 bases at V and 1 base at J, leaving 9 bases unmatched. The germline gives CDR1 MNHEY, CDR2 SVGAGI. The CDR3 consists of 18 residues. The CDR3 DNA sequence: TGTGCCAGCAGTCCCCGACTAGCGGGAGCGAGGTCCTACAATGAGCAGTTCTTC. It encodes CASSPRLAGARSYNEQFF.

This rearrangement joins TRBV24-1 to TRBJ1-2; 9 bases fit TRBD1. This CDR3 comprises 13 residues. Germline V gene data show CDR1 as KGHDR and CDR2 as SFDVKD. After removal of 3 bases from V and 8 bases from J, the junction contained 3 bases not matched to a gene. The CDR3 sequence is CATSDNTGGGYTF. In DNA form, the CDR3 reads TGTGCCACCAGTGATAACACAGGGGGCGGCTACACCTTC.

This clonotype came up many times. The V call is TRBV12-3 or TRBV12-4, the J call TRBJ1-3, with 7 bases fitting TRBD1. V trimming: 3 bases; J trimming: 7 bases; junction bases outside the gene matches: 6. The CDR3 runs to 14 residues. The CDR3 reads CASSLTGLDNTIYF. As DNA, the CDR3 is TGTGCCAGCAGTTTGACAGGGTTGGACAACACCATATATTTT.

The J gene is TRBJ2-2, the V gene TRBV4-2, with 8 bases that match TRBD2. CDR3 size: 15 residues. V lost 2 bases and J lost 8; bases outside the gene matches: 7. From germline, CDR1 is LGHNA and CDR2 YNFKEQ. The CDR3 loop is CASSQSGSVSGELFF. CDR3 nucleotides: TGTGCCAGCAGCCAAAGCGGGAGTGTCTCTGGGGAGCTGTTTTTT.

The genes are TRBV4-1 and TRBJ2-3; 14 nucleotides line up with TRBD2. The CDR3 runs to 19 residues. Germline CDR1 reads MGHRA; CDR2 reads YSYEKL. Trimming at V came to 0 bases and at J to 4 bases, leaving 9 bases not matched to a gene. The CDR3 region is CASSQDMRRTSGRSDTQYF. CDR3 nucleotides: TGCGCCAGCAGCCAAGACATGCGGAGGACTAGCGGGAGGTCAGATACGCAGTATTTT.

The J gene is TRBJ2-7, the V gene TRBV4-1, with 9 nucleotides matching TRBD2. J was trimmed by 6 bases and V by 4 bases; bases with no gene match: 10. The CDR3 length is 15 residues. Looked up from germline, CDR1 is MGHRA and CDR2 is YSYEKL. The CDR3 DNA reads TGCGCCAGCAGCCTACGGACTAGCGTAATCCCCGAGCAGTACTTC. It codes for CASSLRTSVIPEQYF.